This note documents a single TCR beta chain sequence. The CDR3 consists of 16 residues. Trimming removed 4 bases from V and 5 bases from J; junction bases left unmatched: 6. Germline V CDR1 and CDR2: PRHDT, FYEKMQ (reference sequence). This sample was taken from a study of blood T cell repertoires in COVID-19. Overall study context: The United States, Italy and Spain supplied acute and convalescent COVID-19 samples. Sources were T cells, B-cell-depleted T cells, or PBMCs; the material itself was cDNA or gDNA.

Measured with immunoSEQ multiplex PCR; TCRdb has only the in-frame clones, and not every one. The table shows approximately 210,000 clones, with 94% occurring only once. This chain connects TRBV13 to TRBJ1-4; TRBD1 aligns across 11 bases. This clonotype was obtained from a man aged 30 to 45 with COVID-19, enrolled during active disease. Sequencing used peripheral blood. CDR3 nucleotides: TGTGCCAGCAGCTGGACCAGGACAGGGGGCAATGAAAAACTGTTTTTT. Encoded protein: CASSWTRTGGNEKLFF.